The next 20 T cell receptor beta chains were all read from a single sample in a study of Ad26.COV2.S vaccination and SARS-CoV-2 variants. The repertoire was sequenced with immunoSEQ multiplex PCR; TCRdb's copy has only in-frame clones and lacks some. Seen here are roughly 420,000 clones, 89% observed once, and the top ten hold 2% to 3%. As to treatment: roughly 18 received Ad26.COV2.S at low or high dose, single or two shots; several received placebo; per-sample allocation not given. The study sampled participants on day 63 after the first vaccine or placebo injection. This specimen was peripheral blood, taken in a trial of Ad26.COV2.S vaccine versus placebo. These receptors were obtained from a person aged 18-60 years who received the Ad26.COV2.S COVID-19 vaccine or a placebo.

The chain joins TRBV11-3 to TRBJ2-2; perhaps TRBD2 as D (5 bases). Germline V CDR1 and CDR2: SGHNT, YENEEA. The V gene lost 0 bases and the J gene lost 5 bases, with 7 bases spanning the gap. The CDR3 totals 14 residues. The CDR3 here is CASSLEGATGELFF. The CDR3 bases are TGTGCCAGCAGCTTAGAGGGAGCGACCGGGGAGCTGTTTTTT.

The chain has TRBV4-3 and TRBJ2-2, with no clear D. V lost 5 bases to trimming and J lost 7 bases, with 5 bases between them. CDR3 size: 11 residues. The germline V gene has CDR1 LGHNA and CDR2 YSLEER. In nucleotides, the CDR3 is TGCGCCAGCAGCTCGGACGGGGAGCTGTTTTTT. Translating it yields CASSSDGELFF.

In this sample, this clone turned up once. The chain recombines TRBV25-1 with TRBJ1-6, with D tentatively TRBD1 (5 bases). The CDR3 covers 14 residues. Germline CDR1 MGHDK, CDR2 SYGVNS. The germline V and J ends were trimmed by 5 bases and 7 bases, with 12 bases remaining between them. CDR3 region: CASSRDFENSPLHF. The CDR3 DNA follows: TGTGCCAGCAGTAGGGACTTCGAGAATTCACCCCTCCACTTT. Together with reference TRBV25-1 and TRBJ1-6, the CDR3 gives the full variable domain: EADIYQTPRYLVIGTGKKITLECSQTMGHDKMYWYQQDPGMELHLIHYSYGVNSTEKGDLSSESTVSRIRTEHFPLTLESARPSHTSQYLCASSRDFENSPLHFGNGTRLTVT.

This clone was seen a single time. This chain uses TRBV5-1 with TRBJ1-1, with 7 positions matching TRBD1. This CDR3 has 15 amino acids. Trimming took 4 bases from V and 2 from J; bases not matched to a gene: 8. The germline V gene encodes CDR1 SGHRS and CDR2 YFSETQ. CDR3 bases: TGCGCCAGCAGCCACCCTGACAGGGATAACACTGAAGCTTTCTTT. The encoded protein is CASSHPDRDNTEAFF.

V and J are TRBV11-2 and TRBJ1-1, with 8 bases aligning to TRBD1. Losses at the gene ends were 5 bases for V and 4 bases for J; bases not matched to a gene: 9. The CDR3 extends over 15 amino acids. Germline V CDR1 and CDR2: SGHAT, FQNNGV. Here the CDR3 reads CASSPLDRDGTEAFF. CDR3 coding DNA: TGTGCCAGCAGCCCCCTGGACAGGGATGGCACTGAAGCTTTCTTT.

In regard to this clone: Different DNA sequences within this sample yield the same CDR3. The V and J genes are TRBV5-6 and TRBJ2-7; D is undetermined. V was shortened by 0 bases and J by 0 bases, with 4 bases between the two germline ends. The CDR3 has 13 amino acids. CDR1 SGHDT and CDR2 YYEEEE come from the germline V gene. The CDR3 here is CASSLDRSYEQYF. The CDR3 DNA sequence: TGTGCCAGCAGCTTGGACCGCTCCTACGAGCAGTACTTC. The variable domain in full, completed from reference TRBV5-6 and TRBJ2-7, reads DAGVTQSPTHLIKTRGQQVTLRCSPKSGHDTVSWYQQALGQGPQFIFQYYEEEERQRGNFPDRFSGHQFPNYSSELNVNALLLGDSALYLCASSLDRSYEQYFGPGTRLTVT.

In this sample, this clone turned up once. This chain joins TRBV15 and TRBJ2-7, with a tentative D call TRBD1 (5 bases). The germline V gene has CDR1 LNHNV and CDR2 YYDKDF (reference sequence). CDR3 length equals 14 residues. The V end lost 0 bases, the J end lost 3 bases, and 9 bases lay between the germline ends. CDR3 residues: CATSRDLTVYEQYF. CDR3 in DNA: TGTGCCACCAGCAGAGATTTGACAGTCTACGAGCAGTACTTC.

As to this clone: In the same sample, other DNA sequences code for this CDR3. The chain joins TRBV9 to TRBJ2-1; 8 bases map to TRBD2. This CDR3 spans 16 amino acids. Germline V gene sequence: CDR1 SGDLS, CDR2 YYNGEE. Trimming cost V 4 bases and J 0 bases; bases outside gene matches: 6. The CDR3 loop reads CASSPPGGSSYNEQFF. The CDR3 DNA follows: TGTGCCAGCAGCCCCCCGGGAGGGAGCTCCTACAATGAGCAGTTCTTC.

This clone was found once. This chain's CDR3 is CASSENRGPDCQYF. CDR3 bases: TGTGCCAGCAGTGAAAATAGGGGGCCCGATTGTCAGTACTTC. The chain uses TRBV2 and TRBJ2-7; 7 bases line up with TRBD1. The V gene end was trimmed by 2 bases and the J gene end by 10 bases; junction bases not matched to a gene: 11. In germline, CDR1 is SNHLY, CDR2 FYNNEI. The CDR3 contains 14 residues.

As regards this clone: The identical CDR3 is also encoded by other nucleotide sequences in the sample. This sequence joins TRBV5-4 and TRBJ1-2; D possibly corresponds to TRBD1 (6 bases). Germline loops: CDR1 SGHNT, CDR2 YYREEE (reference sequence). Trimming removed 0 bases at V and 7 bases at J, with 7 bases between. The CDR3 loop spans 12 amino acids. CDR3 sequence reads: CASSLDRVGYTF. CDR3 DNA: TGTGCCAGCAGCTTGGACAGGGTTGGCTACACCTTC.

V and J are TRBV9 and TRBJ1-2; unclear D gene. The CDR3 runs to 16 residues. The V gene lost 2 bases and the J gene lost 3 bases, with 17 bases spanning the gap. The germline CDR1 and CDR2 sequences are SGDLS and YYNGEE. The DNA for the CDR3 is TGTGCCAGCAGCGTCCTCCCGTCGGCGGCCGACTATGGCTACACCTTC. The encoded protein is CASSVLPSAADYGYTF.

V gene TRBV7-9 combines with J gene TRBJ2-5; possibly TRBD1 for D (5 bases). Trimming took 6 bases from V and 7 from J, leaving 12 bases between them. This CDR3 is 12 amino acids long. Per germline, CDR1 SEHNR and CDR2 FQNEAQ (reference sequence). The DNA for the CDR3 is TGTGCCAGCAGTACAGGTTCTCGGACCCAGTACTTC. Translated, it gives CASSTGSRTQYF.

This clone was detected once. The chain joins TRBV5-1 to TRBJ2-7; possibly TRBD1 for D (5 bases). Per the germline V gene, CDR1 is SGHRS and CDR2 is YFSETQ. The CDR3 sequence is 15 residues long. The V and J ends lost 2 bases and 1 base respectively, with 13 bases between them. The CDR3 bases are TGCGCCAGCAGCTTCGATGGGAAGGGGTCCTACGAGCAGTACTTC. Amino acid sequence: CASSFDGKGSYEQYF.

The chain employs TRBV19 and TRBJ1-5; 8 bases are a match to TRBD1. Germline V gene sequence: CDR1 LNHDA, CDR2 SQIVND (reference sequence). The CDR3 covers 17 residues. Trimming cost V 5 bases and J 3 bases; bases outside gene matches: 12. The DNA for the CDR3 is TGTGCCAGTAGTTTGCTTAGTGACAGGGGTACCAATCAGCCCCAGCATTTT. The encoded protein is CASSLLSDRGTNQPQHF.

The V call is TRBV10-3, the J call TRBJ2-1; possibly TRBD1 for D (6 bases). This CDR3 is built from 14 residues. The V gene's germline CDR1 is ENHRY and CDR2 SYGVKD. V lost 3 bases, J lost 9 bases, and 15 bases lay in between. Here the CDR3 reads CAISDSYRESEQFF. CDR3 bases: TGTGCCATCAGTGACTCCTACAGGGAAAGTGAGCAGTTCTTC.

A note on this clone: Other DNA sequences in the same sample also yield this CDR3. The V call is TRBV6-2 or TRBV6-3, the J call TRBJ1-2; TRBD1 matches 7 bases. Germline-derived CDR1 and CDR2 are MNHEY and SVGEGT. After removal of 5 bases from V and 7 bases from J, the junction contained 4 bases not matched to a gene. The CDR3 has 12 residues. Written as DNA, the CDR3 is TGTGCCAGCAGTCCACGACAGGGTGGCTACACCTTC. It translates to CASSPRQGGYTF.

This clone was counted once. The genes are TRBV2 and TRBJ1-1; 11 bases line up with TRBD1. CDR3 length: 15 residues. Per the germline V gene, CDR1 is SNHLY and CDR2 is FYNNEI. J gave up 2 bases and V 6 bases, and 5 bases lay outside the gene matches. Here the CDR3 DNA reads TGTGCCAGCAGAGGGACAGGGGGTAGTAACACTGAAGCTTTCTTT. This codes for CASRGTGGSNTEAFF.

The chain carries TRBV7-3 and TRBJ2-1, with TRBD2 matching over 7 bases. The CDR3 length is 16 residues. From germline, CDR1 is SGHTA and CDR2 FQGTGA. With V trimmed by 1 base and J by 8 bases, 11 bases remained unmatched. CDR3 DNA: TGTGCCAGCAGCTTAAAAACGGGAGGCGCGGGCGATGAGCAGTTCTTC. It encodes CASSLKTGGAGDEQFF.

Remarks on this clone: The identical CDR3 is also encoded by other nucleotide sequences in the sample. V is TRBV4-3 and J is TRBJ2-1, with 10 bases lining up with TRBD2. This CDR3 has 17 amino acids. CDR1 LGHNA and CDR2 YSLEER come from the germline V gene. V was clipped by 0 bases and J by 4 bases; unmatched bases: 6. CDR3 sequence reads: CASSQDLAGGPYNEQFF. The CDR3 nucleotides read TGCGCCAGCAGCCAAGATTTAGCGGGGGGACCTTACAATGAGCAGTTCTTC.

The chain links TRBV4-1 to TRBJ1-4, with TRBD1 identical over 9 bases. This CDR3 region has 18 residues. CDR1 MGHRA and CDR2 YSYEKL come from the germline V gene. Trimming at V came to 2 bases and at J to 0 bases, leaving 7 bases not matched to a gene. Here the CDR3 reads CASSQPGQGPSTNEKLFF. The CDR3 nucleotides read TGCGCCAGCAGCCAACCGGGACAGGGTCCGTCAACTAATGAAAAACTGTTTTTT.